This TCR beta chain originates from a study of PD-1 and CTLA-4 blockade in melanoma. Clones were read by immunoSEQ multiplex PCR, and TCRdb kept only the in-frame ones, dropping some. The sample lists some 7,100 clones, about 80% occurring once. Trimming left V 6 bases short and J 2 bases short, with 11 bases between. The CDR3 loop spans 13 amino acids. Germline CDR1 and CDR2: SNHLY and FYNNEI. The V and J genes are TRBV2 and TRBJ2-7; D uncertain. Here the sequenced sample was CD8+ T cells from peripheral blood, taken before anti-PD-1 treatment. The TCR originated in a human donor with melanoma. CDR3 nucleotide sequence: TGTGCCAGCAGCTGGAAAGGAGCCTACGAGCAGTACTTC. Residues: CASSWKGAYEQYF.